This paragraph covers one T cell receptor beta chain sequence. The antigen remains undetermined. These data originate in a study of cytomegalovirus exposure and HLA in healthy donors. Study-wide results and caveats: Accurate prediction of most subjects' HLA-A and HLA-B alleles from TCR beta sequences was reported. Diagnosis of cytomegalovirus status made by the classifier reportedly showed high specificity and sensitivity. Cytomegalovirus-associated TCR beta chains were listed, numbering around 150.

The PCR ran on 60 Vbeta and 13 Jbeta primers. Original analysis: A later analysis counted 65 million to 80 million unique TCR beta chains, some 11 million shared. Data came from immunoSEQ multiplex PCR; TCRdb stores just in-frame clones and leaves some out. That table is the source of V, J and clone size, and D and trimming were worked out from the DNA. The sample consists of some 200,000 clones, around 79% of them appearing once. Germline values: CDR1 LNHDA, CDR2 SQIVND (reference sequence). V lost 3 bases to trimming and J lost 4 bases, with 9 bases between them. The CDR3 is 13 residues long. The receptor was isolated from a man between 18 and 29 years old in good health and CMV-seronegative. Input material: PBMCs. J is TRBJ1-1 and V is TRBV19, with D possibly TRBD1 on 6 matching bases. CDR3 region: CASSITGTTEAFF. The CDR3 nucleotides read TGTGCCAGTAGTATCACAGGGACCACTGAAGCTTTCTTT.